This TCR beta chain was identified during a study of CD4+ T cells in melanoma. Overall study results and limits: Neoantigen-specific CD4+ T cells in melanoma reportedly had diverse differentiation states. CD8+ T cell, macrophage and B cell function reportedly correlated with neoantigen-specific CD4+ T cells.

The CDR3 runs to 18 residues. The V gene end was trimmed by 0 bases and the J gene end by 3 bases; junction bases not matched to a gene: 12. Germline V gene sequence: CDR1 SGDLS, CDR2 YYNGEE. For this clone: What it binds is not known.

Assay used: immunoSEQ multiplex PCR; TCRdb lists only in-frame clones, some missing. The sample lists some 9,900 clones, around 78% seen once, with under 25% in the top ten. This clonotype was obtained from a human donor with melanoma. The V gene is TRBV9, the J gene TRBJ1-1; 9 bases are a match to TRBD1. Sequenced: cells from a culture (not recorded whether cultured in vitro). CDR3 amino acids: CASSVGPSDRGRHTEAFF. CDR3 in DNA: TGTGCCAGCAGCGTAGGACCGTCGGACAGGGGCCGGCACACTGAAGCTTTCTTT.